The next 28 T cell receptor beta chains were all read from a single sample in a study of blood T cell repertoires in COVID-19. Libraries were prepared by immunoSEQ multiplex PCR; TCRdb keeps only in-frame clonotypes and omits some of them. The sample has 250,000 to 300,000 clones; 90% are singletons. Specimen: peripheral blood. The receptors stem from an older woman with COVID-19, enrolled during active disease.

The chain employs TRBV6-5 and TRBJ1-6; 7 bases agree with TRBD1. The CDR3 consists of 16 residues. The germline V gene encodes CDR1 MNHEY and CDR2 SVGAGI. V was clipped by 0 bases and J by 9 bases; unmatched bases: 8. CDR3 nucleotide sequence: TGTGCCAGCAGTTACTCGATGGACAGGAGGGGTTCACCCCTCCACTTT. Protein sequence: CASSYSMDRRGSPLHF.

This sequence joins TRBV6-2 or TRBV6-3 and TRBJ2-1, with TRBD1 matching over 9 bases. The J segment lost 2 bases and the V segment lost 2 bases, leaving 1 base of the junction unmatched. Per the germline V gene, CDR1 is MNHEY and CDR2 is SVGEGT. This CDR3 has 15 residues. The CDR3 region is CASSYGDRAYNEQFF. The CDR3 DNA follows: TGTGCCAGCAGTTACGGGGACAGGGCCTACAATGAGCAGTTCTTC.

The rearrangement joins TRBV2 to TRBJ1-5; tentative D call: TRBD1 (6 bases). Trimming removed 4 bases from V and 3 bases from J, with 13 bases in between. Germline CDR1 is SNHLY and CDR2 is FYNNEI. The CDR3 has 15 amino acids. CDR3 in DNA: TGTGCCAGCAGTGTACGGTCAGGGGTCAATCAGCCCCAGCATTTT. Protein product: CASSVRSGVNQPQHF.

A remark on this clone: The junction does not match germline at one end; this may be a read error. Other DNA sequences of this sample code for an identical CDR3. The chain employs TRBV27 and TRBJ1-1, with 8 bases that match TRBD1. Looked up from germline, CDR1 is MNHEY and CDR2 is SMNVEV (reference sequence). This CDR3 has 14 residues. CDR3 in DNA: TGTGCCAGTAGTTTAGCAGGGGGCATCACTGAAGCTTTCTTT. It specifies CASSLAGGITEAFF.

The rearrangement links TRBV19 to TRBJ2-1; maybe TRBD1 (10 bases). The germline gives CDR1 LNHDA, CDR2 SQIVND (reference sequence). V was cut by 3 bases and J by 2 bases, with 17 bases left in between. The CDR3 totals 17 residues. The CDR3 spells CASSILAGQGTYNEQFF. The CDR3 DNA is TGTGCCAGTAGTATTCTAGCGGGACAGGGGACCTACAATGAGCAGTTCTTC.

The chain is built from TRBV19 and TRBJ2-3, with 13 bases matching TRBD2. The germline V gene has CDR1 LNHDA and CDR2 SQIVND (reference sequence). The J segment lost 1 base and the V segment lost 5 bases, leaving 9 bases of the junction unmatched. This CDR3 contains 18 residues. CDR3 DNA: TGTGCCAGTAGTCCCCCGGGACTAGCGGGGACTGGCACAGATACGCAGTATTTT. This encodes CASSPPGLAGTGTDTQYF.

The gene calls are TRBV4-3 and TRBJ1-4, with 7 positions matching TRBD1. The CDR3 runs to 14 residues. The trim removed 4 bases at V and 4 bases at J, leaving 3 bases unmatched. Germline CDR1 LGHNA, CDR2 YSLEER. This CDR3 reads CASSLTGINEKLFF. As DNA, the CDR3 is TGCGCCAGCAGCCTGACAGGGATTAATGAAAAACTGTTTTTT.

The chain links TRBV5-6 to TRBJ1-2; 9 nucleotides line up with TRBD1. The germline gives CDR1 SGHDT, CDR2 YYEEEE. The J segment lost 8 bases and the V segment lost 7 bases, leaving 9 bases of the junction unmatched. CDR3 size: 13 residues. CDR3 loop: CASWTGVLFGYTF. In nucleotides, the CDR3 is TGTGCCAGCTGGACAGGGGTTCTCTTCGGCTACACCTTC.

The chain couples TRBV19 to TRBJ1-1; no definite D call. The V gene lost 7 bases and the J gene lost 3 bases, with 12 bases spanning the gap. CDR3 length equals 13 residues. Looked up from germline, CDR1 is LNHDA and CDR2 is SQIVND (reference sequence). The CDR3: CASTQGRHTEAFF. CDR3 DNA sequence: TGTGCCAGTACACAAGGGAGGCACACTGAAGCTTTCTTT.

There are a few counts of this clone. The chain uses TRBV4-3 and TRBJ1-1, with a tentative D call TRBD1 (6 bases). This CDR3 comprises 13 residues. Germline V gives CDR1 LGHNA, CDR2 YSLEER. Trimming removed 1 base at V and 4 bases at J, with 7 bases between. Here the CDR3 reads CASSQVGGTEAFF. As DNA, the CDR3 is TGCGCCAGCAGCCAAGTAGGGGGCACTGAAGCTTTCTTT.

The genes are TRBV7-9 and TRBJ1-6, with 7 bases lining up with TRBD1. V lost 7 bases and J lost 5; bases outside the gene matches: 8. The V gene's germline CDR1 is SEHNR and CDR2 FQNEAQ (reference sequence). CDR3 length: 15 residues. The chain's CDR3 is CASTPFGTDNSPLHF. The CDR3 DNA is TGTGCCAGCACCCCATTTGGGACAGATAATTCACCCCTCCACTTT.

The chain uses TRBV5-1 and TRBJ2-5; TRBD1 matches 7 bases. V shed 6 bases, J shed 5 bases, and the junction held 10 bases outside the gene matches. Germline CDR1 is SGHRS and CDR2 is YFSETQ. The CDR3 has 14 residues. CDR3 sequence (DNA): TGCGCCAGCAAACCCCAAGGGGACAGCGAGACCCAGTACTTC. It is translated as CASKPQGDSETQYF. Together with reference TRBV5-1 and TRBJ2-5, the CDR3 gives the full variable domain: KAGVTQTPRYLIKTRGQQVTLSCSPISGHRSVSWYQQTPGQGLQFLFEYFSETQRNKGNFPGRFSGRQFSNSRSEMNVSTLELGDSALYLCASKPQGDSETQYFGPGTRLLVL.

V and J are TRBV6-5 and TRBJ2-7; TRBD2 matches at 12 bases. The CDR3 runs 15 residues. Per the germline V gene, CDR1 is MNHEY and CDR2 is SVGAGI. V gave up 2 bases and J gave up 6 bases; unmatched junction bases: 5. The CDR3 here is CASSYTRGLAGEQYF. CDR3 coding DNA: TGTGCCAGCAGTTACACCAGGGGACTAGCGGGCGAGCAGTACTTC.

The chain links TRBV3-1 (or the pseudogene TRBV3-2) to TRBJ2-5, with 7 positions matching TRBD1. The CDR3 length is 15 residues. V trimming: 1 base; J trimming: 3 bases; junction bases outside the gene matches: 5. CDR1 is LGHDT and CDR2 is YNNKEL in the germline V gene (reference sequence). The CDR3 loop reads CASSQGPTGKETQYF. The DNA of the CDR3 is TGTGCCAGCAGCCAAGGCCCGACAGGGAAAGAGACCCAGTACTTC.

For the CDR3, the DNA is TGTGCCAGTAGTTTCCTTTCCTATGGCTACACCTTC. This codes for CASSFLSYGYTF. The chain recombines TRBV19 with TRBJ1-2; D not resolved. This CDR3 has 12 amino acids. Germline V gene lookup returns CDR1 LNHDA and CDR2 SQIVND (reference sequence). V lost 5 bases to trimming and J lost 4 bases, with 8 bases between them. The variable domain in full, with the rest retrieved from reference TRBV19 and TRBJ1-2, is DGGITQSPKYLFRKEGQNVTLSCEQNLNHDAMYWYRQDPGQGLRLIYYSQIVNDFQKGDIAEGYSVSREKKESFPLTVTSAQKNPTAFYLCASSFLSYGYTFGSGTRLTVV.

The V call is TRBV10-3, the J call TRBJ2-5; 9 nucleotides match TRBD1. Trimming took 2 bases from V and 4 from J; bases not matched to a gene: 5. Germline assignment: CDR1 ENHRY and CDR2 SYGVKD. This CDR3 is built from 15 residues. Here the CDR3 DNA reads TGTGCCATCAGTGAGACTACAGGGGGCGGAGAGACCCAGTACTTC. Translating gives CAISETTGGGETQYF.

This chain's CDR3 is CASSQPLDIQLYGYTF. CDR3 in DNA: TGCGCCAGCAGCCAACCCCTGGACATTCAACTATATGGCTACACCTTC. The chain employs TRBV4-1 and TRBJ1-2; the D gene is possibly TRBD1 (5 bases). The CDR3 length is 16 residues. In germline, CDR1 is MGHRA, CDR2 YSYEKL. Trimming left V 2 bases short and J 5 bases short, with 18 bases between.

This clone appeared a single time. This sequence joins TRBV1 and TRBJ2-1; the D call of TRBD1 is as the table states it, not checked on the DNA. TRBV1 is deemed a pseudogene. The CDR3 sequence is 14 residues long. As DNA, the CDR3 is TGCACCAGCAGCGCGGGACAGGGGATCAATGAGCAGTTCTTC. Its protein product is CTSSAGQGINEQFF.

This chain connects TRBV5-8 to TRBJ1-2; D remains ambiguous. The CDR3 has 16 residues. Germline CDR1 is SGHTS and CDR2 is YDEGEE. V was cut by 0 bases and J by 8 bases, with 20 bases left in between. The CDR3 here is CASSLAVMDGLIGYTF. CDR3 nucleotide sequence: TGTGCCAGCAGCTTGGCCGTGATGGACGGACTAATCGGCTACACCTTC.

CDR3 region: CASKSGGWGYTF. Here the CDR3 DNA reads TGTGCCAGCAAGTCAGGTGGCTGGGGCTACACCTTC. The rearrangement uses TRBV7-2 and TRBJ1-2; D unresolved. The length of the CDR3 is 12 residues. Germline CDR1 and CDR2: SGHTA and FQGNSA. The V gene lost 7 bases and the J gene lost 8 bases, with 14 bases spanning the gap.

In this sample, this clone turned up a few times. The chain links TRBV25-1 to TRBJ1-1; D is possibly TRBD1 (5 bases). V dropped 0 bases and J dropped 4 bases, with 9 bases sitting between them. The CDR3 has 14 amino acids. Germline CDR1 is MGHDK and CDR2 is SYGVNS. The CDR3 DNA sequence: TGTGCCAGCAGTGAATATTCGGGGGGCACTGAAGCTTTCTTT. This encodes CASSEYSGGTEAFF.

This chain connects TRBV7-9 to TRBJ1-1, with a possible D match to TRBD1 (5 bases). This CDR3 contains 14 residues. V shed 5 bases and J shed 3 bases, with 13 bases lying between them. Germline CDR1 is SEHNR and CDR2 is FQNEAQ (reference sequence). The CDR3 reads CASSLSTRDTEAFF. DNA of the CDR3: TGTGCCAGCAGCCTCTCGACCAGGGACACTGAAGCTTTCTTT.

This sequence joins TRBV29-1 and TRBJ1-5; TRBD1 agrees at 9 bases. Germline V lookup: CDR1 SQVTM, CDR2 ANQGSEA. This CDR3 comprises 15 residues. V trimming: 6 bases; J trimming: 1 base; junction bases outside the gene matches: 7. The CDR3 nucleotides are TGCAGCGTACAACAGGGACAGGGAAGCAATCAGCCCCAGCATTTT. This codes for CSVQQGQGSNQPQHF. Complete variable domain (other parts from reference TRBV29-1 and TRBJ1-5): SAVISQKPSRDICQRGTSLTIQCQVDSQVTMMFWYRQQPGQSLTLIATANQGSEATYESGFVIDKFPISRPNLTFSTLTVSNMSPEDSSIYLCSVQQGQGSNQPQHFGDGTRLSIL.

CDR3 amino acids: CASSIGRTVISNQPQHF. The CDR3 nucleotides read TGTGCCAGTAGTATTGGGCGGACAGTGATAAGCAATCAGCCCCAGCATTTT. The chain has TRBV19 and TRBJ1-5; perhaps TRBD1 as D (6 bases). The germline V gene has CDR1 LNHDA and CDR2 SQIVND (reference sequence). This CDR3 comprises 17 residues. Trimming removed 3 bases from V and 1 base from J, with 16 bases in between.

CDR3 nucleotide sequence: TGTGCCAGCAGCTCCGGACAGACTTATAATTCACCCCTCCACTTT. It encodes CASSSGQTYNSPLHF. The genes are TRBV5-8 and TRBJ1-6, with D possibly being TRBD1 (6 bases). The germline V and J ends were trimmed by 3 bases and 4 bases, with 11 bases remaining between them. The CDR3 sequence is 15 residues long. The germline V gene encodes CDR1 SGHTS and CDR2 YDEGEE.

The chain recombines TRBV19 with TRBJ1-4; possibly TRBD1 for D (5 bases). V lost 5 bases and J 2 bases, leaving 15 bases between the germline ends. CDR1 and CDR2 from the germline V gene are LNHDA and SQIVND (reference sequence). The CDR3 extends over 16 amino acids. CDR3 protein: CASSGMGRATNEKLFF. CDR3 nucleotides: TGTGCCAGTAGTGGTATGGGGCGAGCCACTAATGAAAAACTGTTTTTT.

To note about this clone: One junction end disagrees with the germline gene, perhaps due to a read error. The V call is TRBV6-4, the J call TRBJ2-1; TRBD2 is a possible D gene (6 bases). Germline lookup yields CDR1 MRHNA and CDR2 SNTAGT. The CDR3 is made up of 15 amino acids. CDR3 coding DNA: TGTGCCAGCAGCGTCAACTGGGACTCCAACAATGAGCAGTTCTTC. Its translation: CASSVNWDSNNEQFF.

The gene calls are TRBV29-1 and TRBJ1-5; 7 positions match TRBD1. Germline V gene data show CDR1 as SQVTM and CDR2 as ANQGSEA. This CDR3 contains 13 residues. J lost 9 bases, V lost 1 base, and 6 bases had no gene match. Written as DNA, the CDR3 is TGCAGCGTTGAAGGACAGGGCGCGGGGCCCCAGCATTTT. Protein sequence: CSVEGQGAGPQHF. Together with reference TRBV29-1 and TRBJ1-5, the CDR3 gives the full variable domain: SAVISQKPSRDICQRGTSLTIQCQVDSQVTMMFWYRQQPGQSLTLIATANQGSEATYESGFVIDKFPISRPNLTFSTLTVSNMSPEDSSIYLCSVEGQGAGPQHFGDGTRLSIL.